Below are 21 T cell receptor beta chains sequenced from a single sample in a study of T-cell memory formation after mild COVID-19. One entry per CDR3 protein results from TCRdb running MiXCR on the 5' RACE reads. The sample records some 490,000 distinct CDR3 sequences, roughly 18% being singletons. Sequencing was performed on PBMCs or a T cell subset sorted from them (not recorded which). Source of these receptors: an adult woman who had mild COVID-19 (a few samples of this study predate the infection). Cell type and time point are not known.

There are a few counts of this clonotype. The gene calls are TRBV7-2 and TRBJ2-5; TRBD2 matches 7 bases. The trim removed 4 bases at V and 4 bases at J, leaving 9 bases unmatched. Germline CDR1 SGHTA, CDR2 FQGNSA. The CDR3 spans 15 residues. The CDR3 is CASSSLGWGGETQYF. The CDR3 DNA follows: TGTGCCAGCAGCTCGCTCGGATGGGGGGGAGAGACCCAGTACTTC. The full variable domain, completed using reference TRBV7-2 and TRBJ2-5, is GAGVSQSPSNKVTEKGKDVELRCDPISGHTALYWYRQSLGQGLEFLIYFQGNSAPDKSGLPSDRFSAERTGGSVSTLTIQRTQQEDSAVYLCASSSLGWGGETQYFGPGTRLLVL.

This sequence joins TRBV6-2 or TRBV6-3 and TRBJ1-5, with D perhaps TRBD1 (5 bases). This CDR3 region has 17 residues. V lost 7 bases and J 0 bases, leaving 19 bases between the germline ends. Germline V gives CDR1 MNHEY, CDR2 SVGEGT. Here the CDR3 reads CASISGGLLYSNQPQHF. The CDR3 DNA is TGTGCCAGCATTTCCGGGGGTCTACTCTATAGCAATCAGCCCCAGCATTTT.

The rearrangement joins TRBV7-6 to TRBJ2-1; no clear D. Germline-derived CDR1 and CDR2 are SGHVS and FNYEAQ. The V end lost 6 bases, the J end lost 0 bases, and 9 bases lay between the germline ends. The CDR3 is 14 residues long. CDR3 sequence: CASRGLTSYNEQFF. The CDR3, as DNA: TGTGCCAGCAGAGGGTTAACCTCCTACAATGAGCAGTTCTTC.

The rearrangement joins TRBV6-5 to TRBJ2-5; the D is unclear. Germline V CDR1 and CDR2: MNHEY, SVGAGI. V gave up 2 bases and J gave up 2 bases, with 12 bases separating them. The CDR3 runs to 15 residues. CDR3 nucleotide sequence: TGTGCCAGCAGTTACGGAGAGAACCAGCAAGAGACCCAGTACTTC. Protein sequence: CASSYGENQQETQYF.

The CDR3 sequence is CATSDATETYEQYF. CDR3 in DNA: TGTGCCACCAGTGACGCGACAGAAACCTACGAGCAGTACTTC. The chain joins TRBV24-1 to TRBJ2-7; a possible D gene is TRBD1 (5 bases). Germline values: CDR1 KGHDR, CDR2 SFDVKD. V shed 4 bases and J shed 2 bases, with 11 bases lying between them. There are 14 residues in the CDR3.

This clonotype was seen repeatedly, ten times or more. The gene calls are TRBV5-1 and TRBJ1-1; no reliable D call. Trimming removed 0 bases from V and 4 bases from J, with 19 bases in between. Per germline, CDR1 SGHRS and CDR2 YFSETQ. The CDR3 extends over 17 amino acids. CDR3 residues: CASSLESYGRRGTEAFF. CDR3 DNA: TGCGCCAGCAGCTTGGAATCATATGGCAGACGGGGCACTGAAGCTTTCTTT.

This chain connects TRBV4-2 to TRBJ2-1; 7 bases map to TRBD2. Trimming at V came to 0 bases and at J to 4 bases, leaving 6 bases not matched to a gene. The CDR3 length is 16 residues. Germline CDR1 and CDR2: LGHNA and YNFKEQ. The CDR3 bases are TGTGCCAGCAGCCAAGAACTTGGCGGGGGTTACAATGAGCAGTTCTTC. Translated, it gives CASSQELGGGYNEQFF.

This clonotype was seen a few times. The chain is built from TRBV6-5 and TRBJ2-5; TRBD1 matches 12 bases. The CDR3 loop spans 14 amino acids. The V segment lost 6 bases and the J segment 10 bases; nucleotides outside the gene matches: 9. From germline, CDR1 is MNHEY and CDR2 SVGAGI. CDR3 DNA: TGTGCCAGCAGCCGAGGGACAGGGGGCCAGGACCAGTACTTC. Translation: CASSRGTGGQDQYF.

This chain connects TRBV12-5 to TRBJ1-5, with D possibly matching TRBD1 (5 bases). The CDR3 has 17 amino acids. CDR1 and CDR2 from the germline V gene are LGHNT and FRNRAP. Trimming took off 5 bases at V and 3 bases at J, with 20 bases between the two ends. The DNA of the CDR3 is TGTGCTAGTGGTAGGAGGGTGGGGGGGAATTACAATCAGCCCCAGCATTTT. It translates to CASGRRVGGNYNQPQHF.

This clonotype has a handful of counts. CDR3 region: CSARDWGQVNQPQHF. The CDR3 nucleotides read TGCAGTGCTAGAGATTGGGGACAGGTTAATCAGCCCCAGCATTTT. The genes are TRBV20-1 and TRBJ1-5; 8 bases match TRBD1. There are 15 residues in the CDR3. Germline CDR1 is DFQATT and CDR2 is SNEGSKA (reference sequence). V shed 0 bases and J 4 bases; nucleotides not matched to a gene: 5.

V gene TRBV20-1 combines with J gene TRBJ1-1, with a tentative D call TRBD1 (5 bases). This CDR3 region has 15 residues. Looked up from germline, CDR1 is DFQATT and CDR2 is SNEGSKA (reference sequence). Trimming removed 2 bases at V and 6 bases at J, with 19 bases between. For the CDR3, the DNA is TGCAGTGCTAGACACCCTGGTGGGGGGTACCCTGAAGCTTTCTTT. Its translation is CSARHPGGGYPEAFF.

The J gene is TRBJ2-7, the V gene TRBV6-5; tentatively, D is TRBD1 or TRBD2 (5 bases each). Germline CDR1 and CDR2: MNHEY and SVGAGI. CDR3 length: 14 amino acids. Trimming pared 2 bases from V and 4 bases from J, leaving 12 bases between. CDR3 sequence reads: CASSYEGSGYEQYF. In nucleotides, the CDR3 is TGTGCCAGCAGTTACGAGGGGTCGGGATACGAGCAGTACTTC.

This chain's CDR3 is CASTAGSIYEQYF. CDR3 in DNA: TGTGCCAGCACGGCGGGGAGTATCTACGAGCAGTACTTC. This sequence joins TRBV2 and TRBJ2-7; TRBD2 might be the D (6 bases). CDR3 length: 13 residues. CDR1 is SNHLY and CDR2 is FYNNEI in the germline V gene. With 7 bases removed from V and 3 bases from J, the gap between germline ends came to 13 bases.

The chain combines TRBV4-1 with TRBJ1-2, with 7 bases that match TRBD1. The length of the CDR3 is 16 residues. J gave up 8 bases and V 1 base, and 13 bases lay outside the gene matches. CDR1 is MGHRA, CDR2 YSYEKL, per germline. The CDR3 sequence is CASSQGLTGSRRGYTF. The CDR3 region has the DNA TGCGCCAGCAGCCAAGGGCTGACAGGGTCACGGCGAGGCTACACCTTC.

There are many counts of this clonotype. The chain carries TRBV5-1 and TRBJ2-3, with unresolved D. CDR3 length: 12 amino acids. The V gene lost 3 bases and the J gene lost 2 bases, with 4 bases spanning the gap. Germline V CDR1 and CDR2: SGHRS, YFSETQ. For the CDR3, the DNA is TGCGCCAGCAGCTACGACACAGATACGCAGTATTTT. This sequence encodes CASSYDTDTQYF.

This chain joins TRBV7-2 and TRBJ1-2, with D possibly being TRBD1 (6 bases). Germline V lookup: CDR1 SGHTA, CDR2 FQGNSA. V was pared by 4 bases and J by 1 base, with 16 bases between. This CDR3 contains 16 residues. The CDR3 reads CASSWVGGEDNYGYTF. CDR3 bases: TGTGCCAGCAGCTGGGTAGGGGGGGAAGATAACTATGGCTACACCTTC.

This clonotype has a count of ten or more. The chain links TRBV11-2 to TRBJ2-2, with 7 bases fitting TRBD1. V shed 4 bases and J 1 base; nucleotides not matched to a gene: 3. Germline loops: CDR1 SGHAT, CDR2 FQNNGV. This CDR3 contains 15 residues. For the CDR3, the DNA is TGTGCCAGCAGCTCGTGGACAGGGAACACCGGGGAGCTGTTTTTT. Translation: CASSSWTGNTGELFF.

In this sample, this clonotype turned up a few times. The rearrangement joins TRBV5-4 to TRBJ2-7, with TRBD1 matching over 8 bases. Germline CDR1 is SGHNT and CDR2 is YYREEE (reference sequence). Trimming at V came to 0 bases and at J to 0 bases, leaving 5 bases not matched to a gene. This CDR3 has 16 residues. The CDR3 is CASSLGGQASSYEQYF. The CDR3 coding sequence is TGTGCCAGCAGCTTGGGGGGACAGGCGAGCTCCTACGAGCAGTACTTC. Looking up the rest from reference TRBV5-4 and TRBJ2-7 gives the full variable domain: ETGVTQSPTHLIKTRGQQVTLRCSSQSGHNTVSWYQQALGQGPQFIFQYYREEENGRGNFPPRFSGLQFPNYSSELNVNALELDDSALYLCASSLGGQASSYEQYFGPGTRLTVT.

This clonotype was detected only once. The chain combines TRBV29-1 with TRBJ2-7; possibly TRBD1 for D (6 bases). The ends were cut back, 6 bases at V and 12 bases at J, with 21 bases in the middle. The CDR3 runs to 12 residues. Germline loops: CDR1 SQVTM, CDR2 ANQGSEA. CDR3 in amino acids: CSVTGASPHRYF. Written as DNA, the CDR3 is TGCAGCGTGACAGGCGCCTCACCTCACCGGTACTTC.

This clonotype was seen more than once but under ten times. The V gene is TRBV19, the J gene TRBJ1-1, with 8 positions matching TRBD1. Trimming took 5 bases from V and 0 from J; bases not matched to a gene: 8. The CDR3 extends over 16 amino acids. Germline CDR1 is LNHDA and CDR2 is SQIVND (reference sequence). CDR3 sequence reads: CASSRGTGFLNTEAFF. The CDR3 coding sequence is TGTGCCAGTAGTCGCGGGACAGGCTTTTTGAACACTGAAGCTTTCTTT.

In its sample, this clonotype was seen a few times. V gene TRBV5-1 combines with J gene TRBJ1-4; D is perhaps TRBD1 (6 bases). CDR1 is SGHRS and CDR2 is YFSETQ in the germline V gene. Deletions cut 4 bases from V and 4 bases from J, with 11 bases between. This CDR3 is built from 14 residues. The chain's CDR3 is CASSAGQYNEKLFF. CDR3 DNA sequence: TGCGCCAGCAGCGCTGGACAGTATAATGAAAAACTGTTTTTT.